This T cell receptor beta chain was identified in a study of post-analysis software for immune sequencing data. Study outcomes and limitations: For normalized Chao1 diversity, multiple sclerosis patients scored significantly lower than controls did. By F measure, samples from a shared preparation batch strongly co-clustered. Patients showed TRBV5-6, TRBV5-1 and TRBV20-1 among 4 or 5 TRBV segments more frequent than in controls.

CDR3 length: 14 residues. CDR1 and CDR2 (germline): LNHNV, YYDKDF (reference sequence). V gave up 5 bases and J gave up 3 bases; unmatched junction bases: 4. Only a few counts were recorded for this clonotype. Its antigen is still unknown. The library was made from cDNA and included unique molecular identifiers. T cells, roughly 1 to 10 million of them, yielded roughly 470,000 cDNA molecules. MiXCR was run by TCRdb on the PCR reads, yielding one entry per CDR3 protein. The profile shows approximately 770,000 distinct CDR3 sequences, just over 45% of them singletons. The sequencing sample was made of blood. This chain joins TRBV15 and TRBJ2-7, with 10 bases aligning to TRBD1. The receptor was isolated from a girl aged 5-17 years with multiple sclerosis. DNA for the CDR3: TGTGCCACCAGCTCCCGGGACAGGGGCTACGAGCAGTACTTC. Translated, it gives CATSSRDRGYEQYF.